The 18 T cell receptor beta chains listed next were all sequenced from one sample in a study of early T cells in non-severe SARS-CoV-2 infection. TCRdb used MiXCR to reprocess the 5' RACE reads, holding one entry per CDR3 protein. This table has 25,000 to 40,000 distinct CDR3 sequences, 4% to 5% appearing once. Material for sequencing was whole blood. The receptors were gathered from an adult who was a healthcare worker with PCR-confirmed SARS-CoV-2 infection or an uninfected control (not recorded which).

This clonotype was seen at least ten times. The genes are TRBV5-4 and TRBJ1-2, with unresolved D. From germline, CDR1 is SGHNT and CDR2 YYREEE (reference sequence). Trimming stripped 0 bases from V and 7 bases from J, with 10 bases between. The CDR3 extends over 13 amino acids. CDR3 protein: CASSLDWGGGYTF. The CDR3 DNA reads as TGTGCCAGCAGCTTGGACTGGGGAGGTGGCTACACCTTC.

This clonotype was seen more than once but under ten times. The chain combines TRBV20-1 with TRBJ2-3, with 7 bases identical to TRBD2. CDR3 length: 13 amino acids. Trimming cost V 8 bases and J 5 bases; bases outside gene matches: 10. Germline values: CDR1 DFQATT, CDR2 SNEGSKA (reference sequence). The CDR3, as DNA: TGCAGTCCCCCCGGGACTAACAAAGATACGCAGTATTTT. Its protein is CSPPGTNKDTQYF.

This clonotype was seen repeatedly, ten times or more. Mismatch with germline at one junction end may stem from a read error. The rearrangement links TRBV7-2 to TRBJ2-7, with no clear D. Germline values: CDR1 SGHTA, CDR2 FQGNSA. This CDR3 spans 12 amino acids. CDR3 in amino acids: CASSLALSSPNF. Here the CDR3 DNA reads TGTGCCAGCAGCTTAGCGCTAAGCAGTCCCAACTTC.

This clonotype was seen repeatedly, ten times or more. This chain uses TRBV9 with TRBJ2-7; possible D gene TRBD1, 6 bases. V shed 3 bases and J shed 0 bases, with 10 bases lying between them. Germline values: CDR1 SGDLS, CDR2 YYNGEE. The CDR3 is made up of 14 amino acids. CDR3 in amino acids: CASSAGHNSYEQYF. CDR3 coding DNA: TGTGCCAGCAGCGCGGGACACAACTCCTACGAGCAGTACTTC.

The chain's CDR3 is CASRRVADYGYTF. The CDR3 DNA follows: TGTGCCAGCAGACGGGTTGCCGACTATGGCTACACCTTC. The chain combines TRBV6-6 with TRBJ1-2; D is unresolved. CDR3 length: 13 amino acids. V lost 6 bases to trimming and J lost 3 bases, with 11 bases between them. Germline CDR1 and CDR2: MNHNY and SVGAGI (reference sequence).

There are a few counts of this clonotype. J is TRBJ2-1 and V is TRBV29-1, with unresolved D. This CDR3 region has 12 residues. Trimming took off 3 bases at V and 3 bases at J, with 6 bases between the two ends. The germline gives CDR1 SQVTM, CDR2 ANQGSEA. The CDR3 reads CSVDVSYNEQFF. The CDR3 region has the DNA TGCAGCGTTGATGTGAGCTACAATGAGCAGTTCTTC.

This clonotype was detected ten times or more. J is TRBJ2-1 and V is TRBV5-6; 12 nucleotides match TRBD2. Germline values: CDR1 SGHDT, CDR2 YYEEEE. The CDR3 length is 17 residues. V dropped 4 bases and J dropped 0; count of bases not matched to a gene: 5. CDR3 protein: CASSPGLAGSSYNEQFF. CDR3 sequence (DNA): TGTGCCAGCAGCCCAGGACTAGCGGGGAGCTCCTACAATGAGCAGTTCTTC.

This clonotype appeared many times. J is TRBJ1-6 and V is TRBV30, with D maybe TRBD1 (6 bases). The V end lost 0 bases, the J end lost 7 bases, and 7 bases lay between the germline ends. The CDR3 is 13 amino acids. The germline V gene encodes CDR1 GTSNPN and CDR2 SVGIG (reference sequence). CDR3 in DNA: TGTGCCTGGAGTGTAGGGGGGAATTCACCCCTCCACTTT. This sequence encodes CAWSVGGNSPLHF.

This clonotype was counted ten times or more. CDR3 sequence reads: CASRRSNYNTDTQYF. CDR3 bases: TGTGCCAGCAGGAGATCCAATTACAACACAGATACGCAGTATTTT. The rearrangement links TRBV28 to TRBJ2-3; D gene unclear. Trimming shortened V by 6 bases and J by 2 bases, and 15 bases separated the two germline ends. This CDR3 spans 15 amino acids. The germline V gene has CDR1 MDHEN and CDR2 SYDVKM.

V usage is TRBV30 and J usage is TRBJ2-3; 11 nucleotides match TRBD2. V lost 2 bases and J lost 3; bases outside the gene matches: 4. The CDR3 extends over 15 amino acids. Looked up from germline, CDR1 is GTSNPN and CDR2 is SVGIG (reference sequence). For the CDR3, the DNA is TGTGCCTGGAGTACCCTAGCGGGGGGTACAGATACGCAGTATTTT. Amino acid sequence: CAWSTLAGGTDTQYF.

This clonotype was counted between two and nine times. The chain links TRBV5-3 to TRBJ1-1; 9 bases fit TRBD1. TRBV5-3 is identified as an open reading frame with a role that is uncertain. This CDR3 is 12 amino acids long. The V and J ends lost 4 bases and 8 bases, in that order; junction bases with no gene match: 3. The CDR3 nucleotides read TGTGCCAGAAGCCAGGGGACAGGGGAAGCTTTCTTT. Its protein product is CARSQGTGEAFF.

The chain joins TRBV2 to TRBJ1-1; maybe TRBD1 (6 bases). Germline lookup yields CDR1 SNHLY and CDR2 FYNNEI. This CDR3 comprises 12 residues. Trimming left V 4 bases short and J 4 bases short, with 7 bases between. The CDR3 is CASSGGGTEAFF. The CDR3 bases are TGTGCCAGCAGTGGAGGGGGCACTGAAGCTTTCTTT.

This clonotype was counted many times. This rearrangement joins TRBV7-2 to TRBJ2-3; D is ambiguous. V was pared by 1 base and J by 1 base, with 3 bases between. CDR1 and CDR2 (germline): SGHTA, FQGNSA. There are 13 residues in the CDR3. CDR3 coding DNA: TGTGCCAGCAGCTTAGATCGCACAGATACGCAGTATTTT. Translated, it gives CASSLDRTDTQYF. The complete variable domain, with remaining parts taken from reference TRBV7-2 and TRBJ2-3, reads GAGVSQSPSNKVTEKGKDVELRCDPISGHTALYWYRQSLGQGLEFLIYFQGNSAPDKSGLPSDRFSAERTGGSVSTLTIQRTQQEDSAVYLCASSLDRTDTQYFGPGTRLTVL.

This clonotype was picked up many times. The chain employs TRBV2 and TRBJ2-3; the D is unclear. Germline assignment: CDR1 SNHLY and CDR2 FYNNEI. The CDR3 has 12 amino acids. V was trimmed by 4 bases and J by 1 base, leaving 3 bases between them. The CDR3 spells CASSAGTDTQYF. CDR3 sequence (DNA): TGTGCCAGCAGTGCTGGCACAGATACGCAGTATTTT.

Ten or more counts support this clonotype. The genes are TRBV12-3 or TRBV12-4 and TRBJ1-6, with D unresolved. V was trimmed by 7 bases and J by 6 bases, leaving 10 bases between them. This CDR3 comprises 13 residues. The CDR3 sequence: CASTLTLNSPLHF. CDR3 coding DNA: TGTGCCAGCACCCTGACACTTAATTCACCCCTCCACTTT.

This clonotype rates as medium-sized. The V gene is TRBV24-1, the J gene TRBJ2-7; a weak D match, TRBD2 (5 bases). CDR1 is KGHDR, CDR2 SFDVKD, per germline. This CDR3 has 14 residues. The V and J ends lost 9 bases and 2 bases respectively, with 16 bases between them. CDR3 protein: CATCSGLAPYEQYF. The CDR3 DNA reads as TGTGCCACCTGTTCTGGGCTAGCACCCTACGAGCAGTACTTC.

This clonotype has ten or more counts. This chain uses TRBV5-1 with TRBJ1-1, with 8 bases aligning to TRBD1. This CDR3 region has 15 residues. V shed 0 bases, J shed 4 bases, and the junction held 5 bases outside the gene matches. CDR1 and CDR2 (germline): SGHRS, YFSETQ. CDR3 bases: TGCGCCAGCAGCTTGGCCACAGGGGGAAGCACTGAAGCTTTCTTT. Protein sequence: CASSLATGGSTEAFF.

In its sample, this clonotype was seen many times. The J gene is TRBJ1-2, the V gene TRBV5-5, with 12 nucleotides matching TRBD1. In germline, CDR1 is SGHKS, CDR2 YYEKEE (reference sequence). This CDR3 is built from 15 residues. V lost 0 bases to trimming and J lost 6 bases; unmatched junction nucleotides: 3. The CDR3 DNA sequence: TGTGCCAGCAGCTTGGCGGGACAGGGGGCAGATGGCTACACCTTC. Translation: CASSLAGQGADGYTF.